This TCR beta chain was documented in a study of T cells expressing NK-cell markers. Study background: HCMV seropositivity characterized most of the eight sequenced donors, and seronegativity one. Findings and caveats of the study: No clear determination of HCMV specificity was made for expanded NKG2C+ T cell clones.

5'RACE template switching built TCR beta cDNA with unique molecular identifiers. TCRdb reprocessed the 5' RACE reads, with one entry per CDR3 protein and no DNA. Its table lists 120,000 to 150,000 distinct CDR3 sequences. For this clonotype: The antigen remains unidentified.

Source material: blood T cells: a sorted CD56 or NKG2C T cell subset, CD4+ or CD8+ T cells, or bulk PBMC T cells (not recorded which). The TCR comes from a man between 18 and 35 years old in good health.

The CDR3 sequence: CASGPVGTGDYNEQFF. The gene calls are TRBV6-1 and TRBJ2-1; no DNA is available, so the TRBD1 call from TCRdb remains unchecked. CDR3 size: 16 residues. Per germline, CDR1 MNHNS and CDR2 SASEGT.